This is a list of T cell receptor beta chains from one sample in a study of long-term antiretroviral therapy in people with HIV. Profiling relied on immunoSEQ multiplex PCR, and the TCRdb table lists in-frame clones only, not all of them. The sample holds around 37,000 clones; 65% to 90% are singletons and the top ten take about 4.3%. Sample: unsorted PBMCs, taken around 3.3 years after starting antiretroviral therapy. The receptors stem from a man in his late teens or twenties with HIV. Each CDR3 is given with its conserved first and last residue. Each record gives: J gene, D gene, clone size, V gene, CDR3 protein, CDR3 DNA. A D gene is named only where the DNA matches it firmly. Part of the rows lack a size; the others show once, few, many or a class for expanded clones.

J gene: TRBJ2-1
D gene: TRBD1
clone size: few
V gene: TRBV19
CDR3 protein: CASSLGTGVYNEQFF
CDR3 DNA: TGTGCCAGTAGTTTAGGGACAGGGGTTTACAATGAGCAGTTCTTC

J gene: TRBJ2-7
D gene: NA
clone size: once
V gene: TRBV6-1
CDR3 protein: CASSELRQDSYEQYF
CDR3 DNA: TGTGCCAGCAGTGAGTTGAGGCAGGACTCCTACGAGCAGTACTTC

J gene: TRBJ2-2
D gene: NA
clone size: NA
V gene: TRBV4-3
CDR3 protein: CASSQGAETGELFF
CDR3 DNA: TGCGCCAGCAGCCAAGGAGCGGAAACCGGGGAGCTGTTTTTT

J gene: TRBJ1-2
D gene: NA
clone size: few
V gene: TRBV5-5
CDR3 protein: CASSFRDTNYGYTF
CDR3 DNA: TGTGCCAGCAGCTTCCGGGACACAAACTATGGCTACACCTTC

J gene: TRBJ2-7
D gene: TRBD1
clone size: NA
V gene: TRBV20-1
CDR3 protein: CSALTGYEQYF
CDR3 DNA: TGCAGTGCTCTGACAGGGTACGAGCAGTACTTC

J gene: TRBJ1-1
D gene: NA
clone size: NA
V gene: TRBV6-1
CDR3 protein: CASSGAVGSEAFF
CDR3 DNA: TGTGCCAGCAGCGGGGCCGTTGGGTCTGAAGCTTTCTTT

J gene: TRBJ2-7
D gene: NA
clone size: few
V gene: TRBV4-1
CDR3 protein: CASSQDRASTYEQYF
CDR3 DNA: TGCGCCAGCAGCCAAGACAGGGCCTCTACCTACGAGCAGTACTTC

J gene: TRBJ1-2
D gene: NA
clone size: few
V gene: TRBV19
CDR3 protein: CASRVSGEGGGYTF
CDR3 DNA: TGTGCCAGTAGAGTATCAGGAGAGGGAGGAGGCTACACCTTC

J gene: TRBJ2-7
D gene: NA
clone size: NA
V gene: TRBV7-9
CDR3 protein: CASSLDRQTIYEQYF
CDR3 DNA: TGTGCCAGCAGCTTAGACCGACAGACCATATACGAGCAGTACTTC

J gene: TRBJ2-2
D gene: NA
clone size: NA
V gene: TRBV11-2
CDR3 protein: CASSLVRNTGELFF
CDR3 DNA: TGTGCCAGCAGCTTAGTACGTAACACCGGGGAGCTGTTTTTT

J gene: TRBJ2-7
D gene: TRBD2
clone size: NA
V gene: TRBV2
CDR3 protein: CASSDLAAGVGEQYF
CDR3 DNA: TGTGCCAGCAGCGACCTAGCGGCGGGCGTCGGAGAGCAGTACTTC

J gene: TRBJ2-7
D gene: NA
clone size: NA
V gene: TRBV29-1
CDR3 protein: CSARLSETAYEQYF
CDR3 DNA: TGCAGCGCCCGTCTGTCAGAAACCGCCTACGAGCAGTACTTC

J gene: TRBJ2-3
D gene: NA
clone size: NA
V gene: TRBV5-6
CDR3 protein: CASSLVRADTQYF
CDR3 DNA: TGTGCCAGCAGCTTGGTACGAGCAGATACGCAGTATTTT

J gene: TRBJ2-7
D gene: NA
clone size: NA
V gene: TRBV18
CDR3 protein: CASSPTRGSYEQYF
CDR3 DNA: TGTGCCAGCTCACCAACCAGGGGTTCGTACGAGCAGTACTTC

J gene: TRBJ2-5
D gene: TRBD1
clone size: NA
V gene: TRBV7-6
CDR3 protein: CASSLDSRLTGGETQYF
CDR3 DNA: TGTGCCAGCAGCTTAGATAGCCGTTTGACAGGGGGAGAGACCCAGTACTTC

J gene: TRBJ2-7
D gene: NA
clone size: NA
V gene: TRBV28
CDR3 protein: CASIGDRRSYEQYF
CDR3 DNA: TGTGCCAGCATTGGCGACAGGCGCTCCTACGAGCAGTACTTC

J gene: TRBJ1-4
D gene: NA
clone size: NA
V gene: TRBV28
CDR3 protein: CASSYLPSGEKLFF
CDR3 DNA: TGTGCCAGCAGTTATTTACCGTCTGGTGAAAAACTGTTTTTT

J gene: TRBJ1-5
D gene: NA
clone size: NA
V gene: TRBV5-1
CDR3 protein: CASSLDSNQPQHF
CDR3 DNA: TGCGCCAGCAGCTTGGACAGCAATCAGCCCCAGCATTTT

J gene: TRBJ1-1
D gene: NA
clone size: NA
V gene: TRBV27
CDR3 protein: CASSLTIDTEAFF
CDR3 DNA: TGTGCCAGCAGTTTGACAATCGACACTGAAGCTTTCTTT

J gene: TRBJ2-7
D gene: NA
clone size: NA
V gene: TRBV2
CDR3 protein: CASSERSWQSQYF
CDR3 DNA: TGTGCCAGCAGTGAAAGGAGCTGGCAGTCTCAGTACTTC

J gene: TRBJ2-7
D gene: NA
clone size: NA
V gene: TRBV2
CDR3 protein: CASTISYEQYF
CDR3 DNA: TGTGCCAGCACTATCTCCTACGAGCAGTACTTC

J gene: TRBJ1-3
D gene: NA
clone size: NA
V gene: TRBV28
CDR3 protein: CAIRALRSGNTIYF
CDR3 DNA: TGTGCCATCCGGGCATTACGCTCTGGAAACACCATATATTTT

J gene: TRBJ1-2
D gene: TRBD1
clone size: few
V gene: TRBV10-3
CDR3 protein: CATEEQGVSYGYTF
CDR3 DNA: TGTGCCACGGAAGAACAGGGGGTAAGCTATGGCTACACCTTC

J gene: TRBJ2-7
D gene: TRBD2
clone size: NA
V gene: TRBV18
CDR3 protein: CASSHSGLNAAYEQYF
CDR3 DNA: TGTGCCAGCTCACATTCGGGACTAAACGCAGCCTACGAGCAGTACTTC

J gene: TRBJ2-7
D gene: NA
clone size: NA
V gene: TRBV28
CDR3 protein: CASSFRAPVTYEQYF
CDR3 DNA: TGTGCCAGCAGTTTTCGGGCCCCAGTAACCTACGAGCAGTACTTC

J gene: TRBJ2-2
D gene: NA
clone size: NA
V gene: TRBV2
CDR3 protein: CASSETGRRDTGELFF
CDR3 DNA: TGTGCCAGCAGTGAAACAGGGCGAAGGGACACCGGGGAGCTGTTTTTT

J gene: TRBJ1-4
D gene: NA
clone size: NA
V gene: TRBV13
CDR3 protein: CASSPWDTHNEKLFF
CDR3 DNA: TGTGCCAGCAGCCCATGGGACACTCATAATGAAAAACTGTTTTTT

J gene: TRBJ1-2
D gene: TRBD1
clone size: few
V gene: TRBV7-8
CDR3 protein: CASSPRGQGANYGYTF
CDR3 DNA: TGTGCCAGCAGCCCTAGGGGACAGGGTGCTAACTATGGCTACACCTTC

J gene: TRBJ2-2
D gene: NA
clone size: NA
V gene: TRBV4-2
CDR3 protein: CASSQEPPGTGELFF
CDR3 DNA: TGTGCCAGCAGCCAAGAGCCCCCGGGGACCGGGGAGCTGTTTTTT

J gene: TRBJ2-7
D gene: NA
clone size: NA
V gene: TRBV7-3
CDR3 protein: CASSLGGGRSYEQYF
CDR3 DNA: TGTGCCAGCAGCTTGGGCGGCGGTCGCTCCTACGAGCAGTACTTC

J gene: TRBJ2-7
D gene: TRBD1
clone size: NA
V gene: TRBV6-1
CDR3 protein: CASRARDSLSYEQYF
CDR3 DNA: TGTGCCAGCAGGGCTAGGGACAGCCTCTCCTACGAGCAGTACTTC

J gene: TRBJ2-1
D gene: NA
clone size: NA
V gene: TRBV7-3
CDR3 protein: CASSLTGGEQFF
CDR3 DNA: TGTGCCAGCAGCTTAACAGGGGGTGAGCAGTTCTTC

J gene: TRBJ2-5
D gene: NA
clone size: NA
V gene: TRBV27
CDR3 protein: CASSLISVPGRETQYF
CDR3 DNA: TGTGCCAGCAGTTTAATATCGGTCCCAGGCCGAGAGACCCAGTACTTC

J gene: TRBJ1-1
D gene: NA
clone size: NA
V gene: TRBV25-1
CDR3 protein: CASSETGWNTEAFF
CDR3 DNA: TGTGCCAGCAGTGAAACCGGGTGGAACACTGAAGCTTTCTTT

J gene: TRBJ1-3
D gene: NA
clone size: NA
V gene: TRBV5-1
CDR3 protein: CASSSAPDNSGNTIYF
CDR3 DNA: TGCGCCAGCAGCTCAGCACCGGACAACTCTGGAAACACCATATATTTT

J gene: TRBJ1-1
D gene: NA
clone size: NA
V gene: TRBV5-1
CDR3 protein: CASSLVATVNTEAFF
CDR3 DNA: TGCGCCAGCAGCTTGGTTGCTACTGTGAACACTGAAGCTTTCTTT

J gene: TRBJ2-7
D gene: TRBD2
clone size: NA
V gene: TRBV28
CDR3 protein: CASSYRGSPHEQYF
CDR3 DNA: TGTGCCAGCAGCTACCGCGGGAGTCCCCACGAGCAGTACTTC

J gene: TRBJ1-1
D gene: NA
clone size: NA
V gene: TRBV18
CDR3 protein: CASSPSGGPEAFF
CDR3 DNA: TGTGCCAGCTCACCGTCTGGGGGGCCTGAAGCTTTCTTT

J gene: TRBJ2-6
D gene: TRBD1
clone size: NA
V gene: TRBV6-4
CDR3 protein: CASSEQGTGANVLTF
CDR3 DNA: TGTGCCAGCAGTGAACAGGGGACTGGGGCCAACGTCCTGACTTTC

J gene: TRBJ1-1
D gene: NA
clone size: NA
V gene: TRBV19
CDR3 protein: CASSINSLQGIYTEAFF
CDR3 DNA: TGTGCCAGTAGTATCAATTCCCTCCAGGGCATCTACACTGAAGCTTTCTTT

J gene: TRBJ1-2
D gene: TRBD1
clone size: NA
V gene: TRBV5-6
CDR3 protein: CASSPGQGAMDGYTF
CDR3 DNA: TGTGCCAGCAGCCCCGGACAGGGGGCGATGGATGGCTACACCTTC

J gene: TRBJ2-7
D gene: NA
clone size: NA
V gene: TRBV7-9
CDR3 protein: CASRPLAANSYYEQYF
CDR3 DNA: TGTGCCAGCAGGCCCTTAGCAGCCAACTCCTATTACGAGCAGTACTTC

J gene: TRBJ2-7
D gene: TRBD2
clone size: once
V gene: TRBV12-5
CDR3 protein: CASGLARLAGGPATPYEQYF
CDR3 DNA: TGTGCTAGTGGTTTGGCGCGACTAGCGGGAGGTCCAGCCACCCCCTACGAGCAGTACTTC

J gene: TRBJ2-1
D gene: TRBD2
clone size: NA
V gene: TRBV19
CDR3 protein: CASRSTSGSYNEQFF
CDR3 DNA: TGTGCCAGTAGATCGACTAGCGGGTCCTACAATGAGCAGTTCTTC

J gene: TRBJ2-7
D gene: NA
clone size: NA
V gene: TRBV28
CDR3 protein: CASSSGKQYF
CDR3 DNA: TGTGCCAGCAGTTCGGGGAAGCAGTACTTC

J gene: TRBJ2-1
D gene: NA
clone size: NA
V gene: TRBV7-8
CDR3 protein: CASSLVDIEVEQFF
CDR3 DNA: TGTGCCAGCAGCTTAGTGGATATAGAGGTTGAGCAGTTCTTC

J gene: TRBJ2-7
D gene: NA
clone size: few
V gene: TRBV7-6
CDR3 protein: CASSLAGDSYEQYF
CDR3 DNA: TGTGCCAGCAGCTTAGCAGGGGATTCCTACGAGCAGTACTTC

J gene: TRBJ1-1
D gene: TRBD1
clone size: NA
V gene: TRBV11-2
CDR3 protein: CASSIGTGGSDTEAFF
CDR3 DNA: TGTGCCAGCAGCATCGGGACAGGGGGATCAGACACTGAAGCTTTCTTT

J gene: TRBJ2-7
D gene: NA
clone size: few
V gene: TRBV28
CDR3 protein: CASSLQGPYEQYF
CDR3 DNA: TGTGCCAGCAGTTTACAGGGGCCCTACGAGCAGTACTTC

J gene: TRBJ2-7
D gene: TRBD1
clone size: NA
V gene: TRBV27
CDR3 protein: CASSRGTGNEQYF
CDR3 DNA: TGTGCCAGCAGCCGAGGGACAGGGAACGAGCAGTACTTC